This T cell receptor (beta chain) was observed in a study of blood T cell repertoires in COVID-19. Overall study: Material from acute and convalescent COVID-19 was sourced from the United States, Italy and Spain. In each case, the material was cDNA or gDNA derived from T cells, B-cell-depleted T cells, or PBMCs.

CDR1 and CDR2 (germline): LGHDT, YNNKEL (reference sequence). The ends were cut back, 0 bases at V and 5 bases at J, with 7 bases in the middle. The CDR3 covers 14 residues. As processed by the authors: Nucleated cell counts were estimated from reference gene primer amplification. The assay was immunoSEQ multiplex PCR, and TCRdb's table has in-frame clones only and misses some. V, J and clone size are those of that table, while D and trimming were read from the DNA. The sample lists about 380,000 clones, roughly 90% occurring once. This clonotype was obtained from a middle-aged man with acute or convalescent COVID-19. The sample consisted of peripheral blood. The chain joins TRBV3-1 (or the pseudogene TRBV3-2) to TRBJ1-4; D ambiguous. The CDR3 nucleotides are TGTGCCAGCAGCCAAGATGCACAGAATGAAAAACTGTTTTTT. Its translation is CASSQDAQNEKLFF.